The 30 T cell receptor beta chains listed next were all sequenced from one sample in a study of blood T cell repertoires in COVID-19. Using immunoSEQ multiplex PCR, the repertoire was profiled, and TCRdb retains in-frame clones only, with some absent. Here the sample spans some 170,000 clones, 65% to 90% being singletons. Sequencing input: PBMCs or T cells enriched from blood (not recorded which). These receptors were taken from a man aged 45-60 years who had recovered from COVID-19.

Only one count was recorded for this clone. The chain uses TRBV30 and TRBJ1-2; D uncertain. CDR1 and CDR2 from the germline V gene are GTSNPN and SVGIG (reference sequence). The CDR3 contains 13 residues. The V end was cut by 5 bases, the J end by 1 base, with 11 bases between. This CDR3 reads CAWPREGNYGYTF. CDR3 DNA: TGTGCCTGGCCCCGGGAGGGTAACTATGGCTACACCTTC.

The chain links TRBV3-1 (or the pseudogene TRBV3-2) to TRBJ2-7; 9 bases agree with TRBD1. Germline V gene sequence: CDR1 LGHDT, CDR2 YNNKEL (reference sequence). The CDR3 is 17 residues long. J was trimmed by 3 bases and V by 1 base; bases with no gene match: 10. Here the CDR3 reads CASSQATGGPNLYEQYF. The CDR3 DNA reads as TGTGCCAGCAGCCAAGCCACAGGGGGCCCGAACCTCTACGAGCAGTACTTC.

The V and J genes are TRBV29-1 and TRBJ1-5; no clear D. Trimming removed 4 bases at V and 4 bases at J, with 8 bases between. This CDR3 contains 12 residues. Germline-derived CDR1 and CDR2 are SQVTM and ANQGSEA. The CDR3 here is CSVGAENQPQHF. The CDR3 nucleotides read TGCAGCGTTGGAGCCGAGAATCAGCCCCAGCATTTT.

The gene calls are TRBV9 and TRBJ2-1, with TRBD1 matching over 9 bases. CDR3 size: 17 residues. The germline V gene encodes CDR1 SGDLS and CDR2 YYNGEE. With 6 bases clipped from V and 7 bases from J, the junction kept 17 bases outside the gene matches. The CDR3 region has the DNA TGTGCCAGCACCCCCTTCGCCGAGGGACAGGGTTGGAATGAGCAGTTCTTC. It translates to CASTPFAEGQGWNEQFF.

The V gene is TRBV5-1, the J gene TRBJ2-2; a possible D gene is TRBD1 (5 bases). The CDR3 runs 18 residues. CDR1 and CDR2 (germline): SGHRS, YFSETQ. Between the trimmed V and J ends, which lost 3 bases and 0 bases, there was a span of 18 bases. CDR3 protein: CASSSVDNPLANTGELFF. CDR3 coding DNA: TGCGCCAGCAGCTCAGTGGACAATCCACTCGCGAACACCGGGGAGCTGTTTTTT.

The genes are TRBV20-1 and TRBJ1-2; D uncertain. V was trimmed by 1 base and J by 9 bases, leaving 9 bases between them. The CDR3 spans 11 residues. CDR1 and CDR2 (germline): DFQATT, SNEGSKA (reference sequence). DNA for the CDR3: TGCAGTGCTAGAGGTGACACATGCTACACCTTC. Translated: CSARGDTCYTF.

This clone is categorized as medium-sized (0.01 to 0.1%). The chain is built from TRBV6-1 and TRBJ1-1, with D unclear. The CDR3 consists of 16 residues. Germline V lookup: CDR1 MNHNS, CDR2 SASEGT. V shed 4 bases and J shed 7 bases, with 22 bases lying between them. The chain's CDR3 is CASSGDTPISSREAFF. Written as DNA, the CDR3 is TGTGCCAGCAGTGGCGACACCCCAATCTCCTCTCGTGAAGCTTTCTTT.

This clone has at least ten counts. The chain recombines TRBV28 with TRBJ1-5; D is ambiguous. Trimming removed 4 bases from V and 4 bases from J, with 5 bases in between. The CDR3 runs to 12 residues. Germline assignment: CDR1 MDHEN and CDR2 SYDVKM. The CDR3 reads CASSSLNQPQHF. CDR3 in DNA: TGTGCCAGCAGTTCTCTTAATCAGCCCCAGCATTTT.

The chain uses TRBV27 and TRBJ2-2; maybe TRBD2 (6 bases). Trimming shortened V by 8 bases and J by 4 bases, and 14 bases separated the two germline ends. The CDR3 totals 14 residues. CDR1 and CDR2 (germline): MNHEY, SMNVEV (reference sequence). CDR3: CASWRGDFTGELFF. The DNA of the CDR3 is TGTGCCAGCTGGAGGGGCGATTTCACCGGGGAGCTGTTTTTT.

In regard to this clone: The DNA is left out, because the CDR3 cannot be placed on it with certainty; the CDR3 is given as TCRdb lists it. The chain links TRBV12-3 or TRBV12-4 to TRBJ2-2; TRBD2 is the table's D call and was not checked against the DNA. Ends included, the CDR3 has 12 residues. CDR3 in amino acids: CASSSSTGELFF.

The chain recombines TRBV11-3 with TRBJ2-1; 7 bases are shared with TRBD1. Germline-derived CDR1 and CDR2 are SGHNT and YENEEA. J lost 7 bases, V lost 5 bases, and 2 bases had no gene match. This CDR3 comprises 12 residues. As DNA, the CDR3 is TGTGCCAGCAGCCAGACAGGGAATGAGCAGTTCTTC. It yields the protein CASSQTGNEQFF.

The rearrangement uses TRBV29-1 and TRBJ2-7; D might be TRBD1 (5 bases). The CDR3 covers 11 residues. The V end was cut by 4 bases, the J end by 3 bases, with 7 bases between. The germline V gene encodes CDR1 SQVTM and CDR2 ANQGSEA. In nucleotides, the CDR3 is TGCAGCGTTGTCGACAGCTACGAGCAGTACTTC. Its translation is CSVVDSYEQYF.

The chain joins TRBV7-9 to TRBJ2-3, with TRBD1 matching 7 bases. CDR3 length: 13 residues. Germline V gene sequence: CDR1 SEHNR, CDR2 FQNEAQ (reference sequence). V shed 5 bases, J shed 9 bases, and the junction held 8 bases outside the gene matches. This CDR3 reads CASSVIGQETQYF. The CDR3 bases are TGTGCCAGCAGCGTGATCGGACAGGAAACGCAGTATTTT. Drawing the rest from reference TRBV7-9 and TRBJ2-3, the complete variable domain is DTGVSQNPRHKITKRGQNVTFRCDPISEHNRLYWYRQTLGQGPEFLTYFQNEAQLEKSRLLSDRFSAERPKGSFSTLEIQRTEQGDSAMYLCASSVIGQETQYFGPGTRLTVL.

This clone was seen just once. CDR3 DNA sequence: TGTGCCAGCAGCGCCCGACAGGGAAGGGACACTGAAGCTTTCTTT. Protein product: CASSARQGRDTEAFF. This chain joins TRBV7-9 and TRBJ1-1; TRBD1 matches at 7 bases. The junction had 9 bases not matched to a gene; V was cut back by 5 bases and J by 3 bases. The CDR3 sequence is 15 residues long. Germline V gene lookup returns CDR1 SEHNR and CDR2 FQNEAQ (reference sequence).

The chain carries TRBV6-6 and TRBJ1-4; D gene uncertain. The CDR3 loop spans 15 amino acids. CDR1 MNHNY and CDR2 SVGAGI come from the germline V gene (reference sequence). V was shortened by 2 bases and J by 3 bases, with 10 bases between the two germline ends. The CDR3 reads CASSYEAPANEKLFF. CDR3 nucleotides: TGTGCCAGCAGTTACGAGGCGCCTGCTAATGAAAAACTGTTTTTT.

The CDR3 protein is CASSPPDGTGFNEQFF. CDR3 coding DNA: TGTGCCAGTAGTCCCCCCGACGGGACAGGCTTTAATGAGCAGTTCTTC. The genes are TRBV19 and TRBJ2-1, with TRBD1 identical over 8 bases. The CDR3 is 16 amino acids. CDR1 is LNHDA, CDR2 SQIVND, per germline (reference sequence). After removal of 5 bases from V and 7 bases from J, the junction contained 13 bases not matched to a gene.

V gene TRBV7-2 combines with J gene TRBJ2-7; 8 bases are a match to TRBD1. V lost 4 bases and J lost 3; bases outside the gene matches: 5. From germline, CDR1 is SGHTA and CDR2 FQGNSA. The CDR3 is 14 amino acids. Written as DNA, the CDR3 is TGTGCCAGCAGCTGGACAGGGTTACTCTACGAGCAGTACTTC. Translating it yields CASSWTGLLYEQYF.

The chain links TRBV30 to TRBJ1-5, with TRBD1 matching over 11 bases. Germline-derived CDR1 and CDR2 are GTSNPN and SVGIG (reference sequence). CDR3 length: 15 amino acids. Trimming at V came to 2 bases and at J to 6 bases, leaving 6 bases not matched to a gene. CDR3 protein: CAWSKGGTGGQPQHF. CDR3 bases: TGTGCCTGGAGTAAAGGGGGGACAGGGGGTCAGCCCCAGCATTTT.

The V gene is TRBV6-1, the J gene TRBJ2-5; 9 positions match TRBD2. Losses at the gene ends were 1 base for V and 5 bases for J; bases not matched to a gene: 5. The CDR3 covers 15 residues. CDR1 is MNHNS and CDR2 is SASEGT in the germline V gene. This CDR3 is CASSEGGGGWETQYF. The CDR3 DNA reads as TGTGCCAGCAGTGAAGGCGGGGGGGGCTGGGAGACCCAGTACTTC.

Comments on this clone: One end of the junction varies from germline; a read error may be responsible. The chain couples TRBV30 to TRBJ1-2; D not resolved. CDR1 GTSNPN and CDR2 SVGIG come from the germline V gene (reference sequence). CDR3 length: 10 amino acids. CDR3 amino acids: CAMEFYSYTF. The CDR3 bases are TGTGCAATGGAGTTCTATAGCTACACCTTC.

The chain joins TRBV19 to TRBJ1-6, with D unresolved. Trimming stripped 1 base from V and 11 bases from J, with 15 bases between. CDR1 is LNHDA, CDR2 SQIVND, per germline (reference sequence). The CDR3 loop spans 15 amino acids. CDR3 in amino acids: CASSIGTGPNTPLHF. CDR3 sequence (DNA): TGTGCCAGTAGTATAGGAACGGGTCCTAACACACCCCTCCACTTT.

The chain is built from TRBV9 and TRBJ1-4; D unclear. The length of the CDR3 is 17 residues. Germline CDR1 reads SGDLS; CDR2 reads YYNGEE. Trimming left V 4 bases short and J 0 bases short, with 16 bases between. Here the CDR3 DNA reads TGTGCCAGCAGCAAAGCCTCCGCTCTAGCAACTAATGAAAAACTGTTTTTT. Translating gives CASSKASALATNEKLFF.

This sequence joins TRBV18 and TRBJ1-2; D is unclear. V lost 4 bases to trimming and J lost 4 bases, with 25 bases between them. Per germline, CDR1 KGHSH and CDR2 LQKENI. The CDR3 runs to 18 residues. CDR3 amino acids: CASSRNSLGERTGYGYTF. The CDR3 nucleotides read TGTGCCAGCTCACGCAACAGCCTCGGGGAGCGTACCGGCTATGGCTACACCTTC.

The rearrangement uses TRBV19 and TRBJ1-2; 7 nucleotides line up with TRBD1. The ends lost 5 bases at V and 4 bases at J; junction bases unmatched: 7. CDR1 LNHDA and CDR2 SQIVND come from the germline V gene (reference sequence). CDR3 length equals 14 residues. CDR3 protein: CASSAPGGSYGYTF. CDR3 coding DNA: TGTGCCAGTAGTGCGCCAGGGGGATCCTATGGCTACACCTTC.

The rearrangement links TRBV7-9 to TRBJ2-1; 10 nucleotides line up with TRBD2. This CDR3 comprises 15 residues. Germline CDR1 SEHNR, CDR2 FQNEAQ (reference sequence). Trimming cost V 5 bases and J 7 bases; bases outside gene matches: 8. The chain's CDR3 is CASSHTSGALNEQFF. DNA of the CDR3: TGTGCCAGCAGCCACACTAGCGGGGCACTTAATGAGCAGTTCTTC.

The chain is built from TRBV27 and TRBJ2-3; D is unresolved. The germline V gene has CDR1 MNHEY and CDR2 SMNVEV (reference sequence). This CDR3 spans 14 amino acids. Trimming took 9 bases from V and 0 from J, leaving 13 bases between them. CDR3 region: CARTPRVSTDTQYF. The CDR3, as DNA: TGTGCCAGGACCCCCCGGGTAAGCACAGATACGCAGTATTTT.

V and J are TRBV5-1 and TRBJ1-2, with D maybe TRBD1 (5 bases). Trimming stripped 3 bases from V and 4 bases from J, with 13 bases between. The germline gives CDR1 SGHRS, CDR2 YFSETQ. The CDR3 is made up of 14 amino acids. CDR3 bases: TGCGCCAGCAGCTCACTGCAAGGGGCCTATGGCTACACCTTC. Amino acid sequence: CASSSLQGAYGYTF.

This clone was detected once. The rearrangement links TRBV2 to TRBJ2-3, with 12 bases aligning to TRBD2. Germline V gives CDR1 SNHLY, CDR2 FYNNEI. This CDR3 has 15 residues. Trimming removed 5 bases from V and 4 bases from J; junction bases left unmatched: 4. In nucleotides, the CDR3 is TGTGCCAGCAGTCCTGGACTAGCGGGGCCAGATACGCAGTATTTT. This codes for CASSPGLAGPDTQYF.

J is TRBJ2-7 and V is TRBV7-9; D is unresolved. The ends were cut back, 1 base at V and 3 bases at J, with 7 bases in the middle. The germline CDR1 and CDR2 sequences are SEHNR and FQNEAQ (reference sequence). The CDR3 contains 13 residues. The CDR3 bases are TGTGCCAGCAGCTTAGATCCCAACTACGAGCAGTACTTC. Residues: CASSLDPNYEQYF.

This clone showed up just a few times. V usage is TRBV5-4 and J usage is TRBJ2-7; TRBD1 is a possible D gene (5 bases). The CDR3 has 15 residues. Germline V gene data show CDR1 as SGHNT and CDR2 as YYREEE (reference sequence). V lost 2 bases to trimming and J lost 3 bases, with 15 bases between them. CDR3 in DNA: TGTGCCAGCAGCTTCCCCCAGGGAAGAAACTACGAGCAGTACTTC. It is translated as CASSFPQGRNYEQYF.